This entry concerns a single T cell receptor (beta chain). There are 11 residues in the CDR3. Germline V gives CDR1 SGHVS, CDR2 FNYEAQ. With 5 bases removed from V and 7 bases from J, the gap between germline ends came to 9 bases. Specified time point: pre-sensitization, week 0. Treatment: therapeutic diphenylcyclopropenone sensitization with weekly scalp DPC. The source of the sample is a study of human T cells and chemical hapten exposure. TCRdb independently ran MiXCR on the RACE reads; one entry per CDR3 protein. This table holds approximately 50,000 distinct CDR3 sequences, 10% to 12% found once. The clonotype originates from a woman between 35 and 50 years old with alopecia areata. Some clones in this sample may be carry-over from other donors' samples. The chain uses TRBV7-6 and TRBJ2-7, with D uncertain. The sequences come from whole blood, collected in connection with sensitization to the hapten diphenylcyclopropenone (DPC). Written as DNA, the CDR3 is TGTGCCAGCAGCCGCCCGGGTGAGCAGTACTTC. This sequence encodes CASSRPGEQYF.